A single sample gave rise to the 12 T cell receptor beta chains below, sequenced in a study of cytomegalovirus exposure and HLA in healthy donors. Clones were sequenced by immunoSEQ multiplex PCR, and TCRdb holds only the in-frame ones, with some missing. Among tens of thousands of clones listed, over 85% were seen once. The specimen was PBMCs. Receptors originate from a woman younger than 30 in good health and CMV-seropositive.

J is TRBJ1-4 and V is TRBV7-9; no definite D call. CDR3 length equals 17 residues. CDR1 is SEHNR and CDR2 is FQNEAQ in the germline V gene (reference sequence). Trimming removed 0 bases from V and 7 bases from J, with 18 bases in between. CDR3 DNA sequence: TGTGCCAGCAGCTTAGCGTTGCCCCAGAGCCCGGGTGAAAAACTGTTTTTT. As protein: CASSLALPQSPGEKLFF.

V and J are TRBV6-6 and TRBJ2-1; 7 bases match TRBD2. Germline CDR1 is MNHNY and CDR2 is SVGAGI (reference sequence). This CDR3 has 15 residues. J was trimmed by 5 bases and V by 6 bases; bases with no gene match: 10. This chain's CDR3 is CASSPSLAVHNEQFF. For the CDR3, the DNA is TGTGCCAGCAGCCCATCCCTAGCGGTACACAATGAGCAGTTCTTC.

The J gene is TRBJ1-2, the V gene TRBV7-9; TRBD1 aligns across 12 bases. Germline CDR1 SEHNR, CDR2 FQNEAQ (reference sequence). Trimming took 6 bases from V and 8 from J; bases not matched to a gene: 10. The CDR3 contains 15 residues. The CDR3 loop reads CASRHPGQGAFGYTF. The CDR3 DNA reads TGTGCCAGCAGACACCCGGGACAGGGGGCGTTCGGCTACACCTTC.

The chain has TRBV4-3 and TRBJ2-1; 8 nucleotides align to TRBD2. CDR3 length: 15 amino acids. Trimming cost V 2 bases and J 9 bases; bases outside gene matches: 9. Per the germline V gene, CDR1 is LGHNA and CDR2 is YSLEER. Here the CDR3 DNA reads TGCGCCAGCAGCCAAATACGGGGGGGCATGGGTGAGCAGTTCTTC. Translating it yields CASSQIRGGMGEQFF.

Concerning this clone itself: Other DNA sequences in this sample translate to the same CDR3. The chain joins TRBV18 to TRBJ2-5, with D perhaps matching TRBD1 (5 bases). The V end lost 3 bases, the J end lost 1 base, and 6 bases lay between the germline ends. CDR1 and CDR2 from the germline V gene are KGHSH and LQKENI. There are 13 residues in the CDR3. CDR3 protein: CASSPDSQETQYF. In DNA, the CDR3 is TGTGCCAGCTCACCTGACAGCCAAGAGACCCAGTACTTC.

This clone was recorded once. The V and J genes are TRBV11-2 and TRBJ1-1; D ambiguous. The V gene lost 3 bases and the J gene lost 8 bases, with 16 bases spanning the gap. Per the germline V gene, CDR1 is SGHAT and CDR2 is FQNNGV. This CDR3 comprises 14 residues. Here the CDR3 DNA reads TGTGCCAGCAGCTTCGACCGCCCGGGAGGGGAAGCTTTCTTT. Translation: CASSFDRPGGEAFF.

This chain connects TRBV2 to TRBJ1-2; no reliable D call. Germline V CDR1 and CDR2: SNHLY, FYNNEI. The CDR3 length is 13 residues. The germline V and J ends were trimmed by 6 bases and 6 bases, with 14 bases remaining between them. CDR3: CASRRDVLDGYTF. The CDR3 bases are TGTGCCAGCAGACGAGATGTTCTTGATGGCTACACCTTC.

This chain joins TRBV13 and TRBJ2-7; 7 bases fit TRBD1. Germline V gene lookup returns CDR1 PRHDT and CDR2 FYEKMQ (reference sequence). Trimming cost V 4 bases and J 4 bases; bases outside gene matches: 7. This CDR3 has 14 amino acids. The DNA for the CDR3 is TGTGCCAGCAGCTCAAGGGACAGAGCGTACGAGCAGTACTTC. Protein: CASSSRDRAYEQYF.

The table lists this clone with a count of one. V usage is TRBV6-6 and J usage is TRBJ1-5, with 9 bases that match TRBD1. The J segment lost 5 bases and the V segment lost 8 bases, leaving 10 bases of the junction unmatched. This CDR3 has 15 residues. In germline, CDR1 is MNHNY, CDR2 SVGAGI (reference sequence). The CDR3 here is CASRSPGQGYQPQHF. The CDR3 DNA sequence: TGTGCCAGCCGGAGCCCGGGACAGGGTTATCAGCCCCAGCATTTT.

V usage is TRBV10-3 and J usage is TRBJ1-5, with D tentatively TRBD1 (6 bases). The CDR3 runs to 15 residues. The germline V and J ends were trimmed by 3 bases and 0 bases, with 9 bases remaining between them. Germline CDR1 reads ENHRY; CDR2 reads SYGVKD. The CDR3 nucleotides read TGTGCCATCAGTGATGGACAGTTTAGCAATCAGCCCCAGCATTTT. Translation: CAISDGQFSNQPQHF.

This clone has a single count. The chain carries TRBV7-9 and TRBJ2-7; 8 bases map to TRBD1. The CDR3 has 15 amino acids. From germline, CDR1 is SEHNR and CDR2 FQNEAQ (reference sequence). The J segment lost 3 bases and the V segment lost 3 bases, leaving 7 bases of the junction unmatched. CDR3 region: CASSFDRGWVYEQYF. The CDR3 nucleotides are TGTGCCAGCAGCTTTGACAGGGGTTGGGTCTACGAGCAGTACTTC.

This chain uses TRBV4-3 with TRBJ1-1, with D hard to call. This CDR3 spans 13 amino acids. CDR1 LGHNA and CDR2 YSLEER come from the germline V gene. Trimming left V 0 bases short and J 10 bases short, with 12 bases between. Here the CDR3 DNA reads TGCGCCAGCAGCCAAGACCGAAGGCGGGTAGCTTTCTTT. It translates to CASSQDRRRVAFF.